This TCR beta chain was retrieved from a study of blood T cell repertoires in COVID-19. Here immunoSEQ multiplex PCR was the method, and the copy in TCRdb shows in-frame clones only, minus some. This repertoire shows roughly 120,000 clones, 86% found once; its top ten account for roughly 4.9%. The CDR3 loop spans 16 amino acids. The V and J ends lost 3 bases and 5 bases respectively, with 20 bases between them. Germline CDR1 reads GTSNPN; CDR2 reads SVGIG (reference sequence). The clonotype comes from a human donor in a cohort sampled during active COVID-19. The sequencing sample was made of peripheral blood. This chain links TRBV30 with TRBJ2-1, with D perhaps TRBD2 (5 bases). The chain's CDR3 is CAWRLQSTGKNNEQFF. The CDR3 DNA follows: TGTGCCTGGAGGCTCCAATCCACGGGAAAGAACAATGAGCAGTTCTTC.